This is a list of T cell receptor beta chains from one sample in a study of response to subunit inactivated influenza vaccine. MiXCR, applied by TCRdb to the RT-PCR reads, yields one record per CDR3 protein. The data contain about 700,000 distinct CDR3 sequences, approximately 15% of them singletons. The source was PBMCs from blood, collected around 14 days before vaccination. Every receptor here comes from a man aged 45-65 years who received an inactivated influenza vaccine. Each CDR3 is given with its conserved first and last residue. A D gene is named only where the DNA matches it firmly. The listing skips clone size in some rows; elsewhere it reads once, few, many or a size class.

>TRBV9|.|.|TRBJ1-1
CASSPAGQLNTEAFF
TGTGCCAGCAGCCCCGCGGGTCAGCTGAACACTGAAGCTTTCTTT
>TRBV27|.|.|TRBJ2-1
CASSPTSFFTYNEQFF
TGTGCCAGCAGCCCTACTAGCTTTTTCACCTACAATGAGCAGTTCTTC
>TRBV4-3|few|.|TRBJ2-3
CASSASGTGYTDTQYF
TGCGCCAGCAGCGCCTCCGGGACCGGCTACACAGATACGCAGTATTTT
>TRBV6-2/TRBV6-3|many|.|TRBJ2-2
CATVGTANTGELFF
TGTGCCACCGTCGGGACGGCGAACACCGGGGAGCTGTTTTTT
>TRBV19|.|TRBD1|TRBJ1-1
CASCRDRGTEAFF
TGTGCCAGTTGCCGGGACAGGGGGACTGAAGCTTTCTTT
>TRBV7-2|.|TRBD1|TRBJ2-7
CASGNRGYEQYF
TGTGCCAGCGGCAACAGGGGCTACGAGCAGTACTTC
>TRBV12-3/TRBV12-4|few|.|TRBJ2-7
CASSFDSPYEQYF
TGTGCCAGCAGTTTCGACAGTCCCTACGAGCAGTACTTC
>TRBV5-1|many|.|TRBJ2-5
CASSLGSAQETQYF
TGCGCCAGCAGCTTGGGCTCGGCCCAAGAGACCCAGTACTTC
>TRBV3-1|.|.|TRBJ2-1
CASSRRDGGNEQFF
TGTGCCAGCAGCCGACGGGACGGGGGCAATGAGCAGTTCTTC
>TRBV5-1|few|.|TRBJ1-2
CASSLTGVTNYGYTF
TGCGCCAGCAGCTTGACGGGAGTGACTAACTATGGCTACACCTTC
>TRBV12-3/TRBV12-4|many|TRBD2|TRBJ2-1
CASSFLLAGVNEQFF
TGTGCCAGCAGTTTTCTCCTAGCGGGAGTCAATGAGCAGTTCTTC
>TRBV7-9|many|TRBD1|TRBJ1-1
CAVRTGVLNTEAFF
TGTGCTGTTAGGACAGGAGTTTTGAACACTGAAGCTTTCTTT
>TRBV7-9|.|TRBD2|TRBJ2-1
CASSLGTSGTNNEQFF
TGTGCCAGCAGCCTCGGGACTAGCGGGACCAATAATGAGCAGTTCTTC
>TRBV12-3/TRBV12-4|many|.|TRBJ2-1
CATTGGVSYNEQFF
TGTGCCACCACCGGCGGAGTGTCCTACAATGAGCAGTTCTTC
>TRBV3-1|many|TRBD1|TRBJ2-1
CASSHHRDRGGNEQFF
TGTGCCAGCAGCCATCACCGGGACAGGGGAGGGAATGAGCAGTTCTTC
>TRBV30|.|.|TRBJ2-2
CAWSSTMTGELFF
TGTGCCTGGAGTTCTACTATGACCGGGGAGCTGTTTTTT
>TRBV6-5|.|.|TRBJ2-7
CASSSNTGYEQYF
TGTGCCAGCAGTTCGAACACAGGCTACGAGCAGTACTTC
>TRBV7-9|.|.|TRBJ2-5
CASSLEPGRDETQYF
TGTGCCAGCAGCTTAGAGCCAGGGCGTGACGAGACCCAGTACTTC
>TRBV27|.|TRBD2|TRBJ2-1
CASSWGTSGSFNEQFF
TGTGCCAGCAGTTGGGGGACTAGCGGGAGCTTCAATGAGCAGTTCTTC
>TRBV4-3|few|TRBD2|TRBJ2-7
CASSQAPLAGGEYLSYEQYF
TGCGCCAGCAGCCAAGCCCCGCTAGCGGGAGGGGAGTATTTATCCTACGAGCAGTACTTC
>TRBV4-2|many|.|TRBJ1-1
CASSQGRANTEAFF
TGTGCCAGCAGCCAGGGCAGAGCGAACACTGAAGCTTTCTTT
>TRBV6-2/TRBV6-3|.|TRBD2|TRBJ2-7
CASSYSATSGRFYEQYF
TGTGCCAGCAGTTACTCCGCGACTAGCGGGAGGTTCTACGAGCAGTACTTC
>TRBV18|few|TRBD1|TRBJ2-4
CASSRSSGQGAKNIQYF
TGTGCCAGCTCAAGGTCCAGCGGACAGGGAGCCAAAAACATTCAGTACTTC
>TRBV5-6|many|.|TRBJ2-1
CASSYDYLGQSYNEQFF
TGTGCCAGCAGCTACGACTACCTGGGACAAAGTTACAATGAGCAGTTCTTC
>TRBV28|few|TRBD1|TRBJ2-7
CASSWTGVEQYF
TGTGCCAGCAGTTGGACAGGGGTCGAGCAGTACTTC
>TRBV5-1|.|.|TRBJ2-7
CASSLKSEGGEQYF
TGCGCCAGCAGCTTGAAGAGCGAGGGTGGCGAGCAGTACTTC
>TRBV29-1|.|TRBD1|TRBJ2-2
CSVGQGFTGELFF
TGCAGCGTTGGACAGGGATTCACCGGGGAGCTGTTTTTT
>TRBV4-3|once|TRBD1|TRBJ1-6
CASSALGTAAPLHF
TGCGCCAGCAGCGCGCTCGGGACAGCTGCTCCCCTCCACTTT
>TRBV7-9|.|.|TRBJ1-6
CASSSNYSPLHF
TGTGCCAGCAGTTCGAATTATTCACCCCTCCACTTT
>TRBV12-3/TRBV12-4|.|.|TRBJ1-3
CASSSPGTARSGNTIYF
TGTGCCAGCAGTTCCCCCGGGACTGCACGCTCTGGAAACACCATATATTTT
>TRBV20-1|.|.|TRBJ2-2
CSASRGLSGELFF
TGCAGTGCTAGCCGCGGACTATCCGGGGAGCTGTTTTTT
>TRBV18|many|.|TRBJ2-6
CASSPIDRLVSSGANVLTF
TGTGCCAGCTCACCCATAGACAGATTAGTCAGCTCTGGGGCCAACGTCCTGACTTTC
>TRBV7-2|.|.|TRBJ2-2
CASSGQGHTGELFF
TGTGCCAGCAGCGGGCAGGGCCACACCGGGGAGCTGTTTTTT
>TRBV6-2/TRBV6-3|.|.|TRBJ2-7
CASSTPLSGAYEQYF
TGTGCCAGCAGTACCCCCCTTTCAGGCGCCTACGAGCAGTACTTC
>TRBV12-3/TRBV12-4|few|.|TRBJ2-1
CASSPLDDGYYNEQFF
TGTGCCAGCAGCCCTCTCGACGATGGGTACTACAATGAGCAGTTCTTC
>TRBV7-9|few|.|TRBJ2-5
CASSSVEETQYF
TGTGCCAGCAGCTCCGTTGAAGAGACCCAGTACTTC
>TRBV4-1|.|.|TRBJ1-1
CASSQRLENTEAFF
TGCGCCAGCAGCCAGCGACTCGAAAACACTGAAGCTTTCTTT
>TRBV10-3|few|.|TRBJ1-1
CAISDSRDESEAFF
TGTGCCATCAGTGACTCCAGGGATGAAAGTGAAGCTTTCTTT
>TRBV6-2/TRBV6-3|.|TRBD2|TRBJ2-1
CASRRAGVSYNEQFF
TGTGCCAGCAGACGAGCGGGGGTATCATACAATGAGCAGTTCTTC
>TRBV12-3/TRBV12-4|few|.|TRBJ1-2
CASSLAGAPYGYTF
TGTGCCAGCAGTTTGGCAGGGGCCCCCTATGGCTACACCTTC
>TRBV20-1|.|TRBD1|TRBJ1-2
CSATGGQAHYGYTF
TGCAGTGCTACGGGGGGACAGGCTCACTATGGCTACACCTTC
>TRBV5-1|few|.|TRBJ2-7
CASSASTYEQYF
TGCGCCAGCAGCGCCTCAACCTACGAGCAGTACTTC